The 21 T cell receptor beta chains listed next were all sequenced from one sample in a study of tumor-infiltrating lymphocytes in localized non-small cell lung cancer. Sequenced by immunoSEQ multiplex PCR; TCRdb stores in-frame clones only, minus some. The sample includes 20,000 to 25,000 clones, approximately 59% of them seen just once. The sequencing input was lung tumor tissue. These receptor sequences come from a human donor with non-small cell lung cancer.

This chain uses TRBV18 with TRBJ2-5; 14 bases are shared with TRBD2. CDR3 length equals 16 residues. Germline loops: CDR1 KGHSH, CDR2 LQKENI. With 3 bases clipped from V and 4 bases from J, the junction kept 4 bases outside the gene matches. Here the CDR3 DNA reads TGTGCCAGCTCACCGGGACTAGCGGGAGTAGGAGAGACCCAGTACTTC. Translating gives CASSPGLAGVGETQYF.

The V call is TRBV6-5, the J call TRBJ1-1; D gene unclear. V was shortened by 6 bases and J by 1 base, with 9 bases between the two germline ends. CDR1 MNHEY and CDR2 SVGAGI come from the germline V gene. The CDR3 contains 13 residues. CDR3 DNA sequence: TGTGCCAGCAGAAAGCGTAGGAACACTGAAGCTTTCTTT. This codes for CASRKRRNTEAFF.

This chain joins TRBV6-1 and TRBJ1-1; weak D call: TRBD1 (5 bases). The CDR3 is 14 amino acids. Trimming removed 2 bases from V and 4 bases from J, with 11 bases in between. From germline, CDR1 is MNHNS and CDR2 SASEGT. The chain's CDR3 is CASSESGGGTEAFF. As DNA, the CDR3 is TGTGCCAGCAGTGAAAGCGGGGGGGGCACTGAAGCTTTCTTT.

V usage is TRBV4-2 and J usage is TRBJ1-5; D is perhaps TRBD1 (6 bases). From germline, CDR1 is LGHNA and CDR2 YNFKEQ. The CDR3 contains 17 residues. V shed 0 bases and J shed 3 bases, with 15 bases lying between them. CDR3 loop: CASSQDGGGLDNQPQHF. The DNA for the CDR3 is TGTGCCAGCAGCCAAGACGGTGGGGGGCTAGACAATCAGCCCCAGCATTTT.

This clone has a handful of counts. This sample also contains other DNA sequences that code for the same CDR3. The CDR3 is CASSLKGRGAFF. The CDR3, as DNA: TGTGCCAGCAGTTTAAAGGGGCGCGGGGCTTTCTTT. The chain has TRBV28 and TRBJ1-1; perhaps TRBD1 as D (5 bases). There are 12 residues in the CDR3. Germline V lookup: CDR1 MDHEN, CDR2 SYDVKM. Trimming left V 2 bases short and J 11 bases short, with 12 bases between.

This clone is medium-sized in the sample. This sequence joins TRBV5-5 and TRBJ1-1, with D possibly TRBD1 on 5 matching bases. CDR1 and CDR2 from the germline V gene are SGHKS and YYEKEE (reference sequence). V was pared by 2 bases and J by 1 base, with 6 bases between. The CDR3 runs to 13 residues. CDR3 protein: CASSFGANTEAFF. The CDR3, as DNA: TGTGCCAGCAGCTTTGGGGCGAACACTGAAGCTTTCTTT.

V is TRBV4-2 and J is TRBJ2-1, with TRBD2 matching over 16 bases. CDR1 and CDR2 from the germline V gene are LGHNA and YNFKEQ. The CDR3 loop spans 17 amino acids. V dropped 0 bases and J dropped 8; count of bases not matched to a gene: 4. CDR3 in DNA: TGTGCCAGCAGCCAAGATCCGGGACTAGCGGGAGGGGATGAGCAGTTCTTC. Amino acids: CASSQDPGLAGGDEQFF.

The rearrangement uses TRBV5-1 and TRBJ1-2; D perhaps matches TRBD1 (5 bases). The CDR3 is 15 amino acids. Per the germline V gene, CDR1 is SGHRS and CDR2 is YFSETQ. V lost 6 bases and J 4 bases, leaving 19 bases between the germline ends. This chain's CDR3 is CASKGNTGTFYGYTF. The CDR3 DNA follows: TGCGCCAGCAAGGGAAATACAGGAACCTTCTATGGCTACACCTTC.

In its sample, this clone was seen once. The chain links TRBV7-9 to TRBJ2-1; tentatively, D is TRBD2 (6 bases). CDR3 length equals 15 residues. Germline lookup yields CDR1 SEHNR and CDR2 FQNEAQ (reference sequence). The ends were cut back, 4 bases at V and 0 bases at J, with 10 bases in the middle. As DNA, the CDR3 is TGTGCCAGCAGCTATGCCGGGAGCTCCTACAATGAGCAGTTCTTC. This gives the protein CASSYAGSSYNEQFF.

The chain employs TRBV7-3 and TRBJ2-7, with D unresolved. V was clipped by 5 bases and J by 3 bases, with 11 bases between them. Germline CDR1 SGHTA, CDR2 FQGTGA. The CDR3 covers 13 residues. CDR3 protein: CASSPPEIYEQYF. The CDR3 DNA reads as TGTGCCAGCAGCCCTCCAGAAATCTACGAGCAGTACTTC.

V usage is TRBV18 and J usage is TRBJ1-1; the match to TRBD1 covers 8 bases. This CDR3 region has 16 residues. Per the germline V gene, CDR1 is KGHSH and CDR2 is LQKENI. V dropped 5 bases and J dropped 0; count of bases not matched to a gene: 8. CDR3 in DNA: TGTGCCAGCTCATTTACAGGGGGGCTTATGAACACTGAAGCTTTCTTT. This gives the protein CASSFTGGLMNTEAFF.

The chain links TRBV7-9 to TRBJ2-5; D is unresolved. The CDR3 runs to 14 residues. V lost 1 base, J lost 5 bases, and 11 bases lay in between. Germline V gives CDR1 SEHNR, CDR2 FQNEAQ (reference sequence). CDR3 protein: CASSLVSALETQYF. The CDR3 nucleotides are TGTGCCAGCAGCTTAGTCTCGGCATTGGAGACCCAGTACTTC.

This clone has only one observation. This chain joins TRBV9 and TRBJ2-1, with TRBD2 matching over 11 bases. The length of the CDR3 is 17 residues. Germline lookup yields CDR1 SGDLS and CDR2 YYNGEE. Germline trimming cut 2 bases from V and 6 bases from J; bases unmatched to any gene: 10. CDR3 protein: CASSVYTGTSGFNEQFF. The CDR3 DNA follows: TGTGCCAGCAGCGTTTACACCGGGACTAGCGGATTCAATGAGCAGTTCTTC.

Relative to its sample, this clone is medium-sized (0.01 to 0.1%). The rearrangement uses TRBV19 and TRBJ2-1; D unclear. V was shortened by 3 bases and J by 0 bases, with 9 bases between the two germline ends. The germline V gene encodes CDR1 LNHDA and CDR2 SQIVND (reference sequence). The CDR3 is made up of 15 amino acids. Here the CDR3 reads CASSITFGSYNEQFF. DNA for the CDR3: TGTGCCAGTAGTATTACTTTCGGCTCCTACAATGAGCAGTTCTTC.

This clone occurred once. The chain carries TRBV14 and TRBJ2-3; no clear D gene. V lost 5 bases, J lost 4 bases, and 10 bases lay in between. The CDR3 totals 13 residues. The germline gives CDR1 SGHDN, CDR2 FVKESK. CDR3 in amino acids: CASSGSLADTQYF. In DNA, the CDR3 is TGTGCCAGCAGCGGATCTCTGGCAGATACGCAGTATTTT.

The V gene is TRBV6-1, the J gene TRBJ2-7; D remains ambiguous. Germline V gives CDR1 MNHNS, CDR2 SASEGT. CDR3 length: 11 amino acids. The V end lost 4 bases, the J end lost 6 bases, and 7 bases lay between the germline ends. The CDR3: CASSGGSEQYF. The DNA for the CDR3 is TGTGCCAGCAGTGGAGGATCCGAGCAGTACTTC.

The J gene is TRBJ1-4, the V gene TRBV19; maybe TRBD1 (5 bases). Deletions cut 7 bases from V and 10 bases from J, with 19 bases between. The CDR3 is 14 residues long. Germline assignment: CDR1 LNHDA and CDR2 SQIVND (reference sequence). The CDR3 sequence is CASINRDAPSKLFF. The CDR3 DNA reads as TGTGCCAGTATCAACCGGGACGCCCCCTCAAAACTGTTTTTT.

This clone has only one observation. The chain has TRBV14 and TRBJ1-1; no firm D call. Trimming removed 1 base from V and 9 bases from J, with 12 bases in between. The V gene's germline CDR1 is SGHDN and CDR2 FVKESK. This CDR3 is built from 13 residues. The CDR3 region has the DNA TGTGCCAGCAGCCAAGCTGAAAAGTCAAAAGCTTTCTTT. It encodes CASSQAEKSKAFF. Supplemented by reference TRBV14 and TRBJ1-1, the full variable domain reads EAGVTQFPSHSVIEKGQTVTLRCDPISGHDNLYWYRRVMGKEIKFLLHFVKESKQDESGMPNNRFLAERTGGTYSTLKVQPAELEDSGVYFCASSQAEKSKAFFGQGTRLTVV.

The genes are TRBV5-1 and TRBJ1-1; tentatively, D is TRBD1 (6 bases). The CDR3 loop spans 14 amino acids. Germline V lookup: CDR1 SGHRS, CDR2 YFSETQ. V gave up 1 base and J gave up 3 bases, with 10 bases separating them. The CDR3 here is CASSLTGRDTEAFF. The CDR3 coding sequence is TGCGCCAGCAGCTTGACAGGGAGAGACACTGAAGCTTTCTTT. Supplemented by reference TRBV5-1 and TRBJ1-1, the full variable domain reads KAGVTQTPRYLIKTRGQQVTLSCSPISGHRSVSWYQQTPGQGLQFLFEYFSETQRNKGNFPGRFSGRQFSNSRSEMNVSTLELGDSALYLCASSLTGRDTEAFFGQGTRLTVV.

The rearrangement links TRBV18 to TRBJ1-1, with D perhaps matching TRBD1 (5 bases). CDR1 is KGHSH and CDR2 is LQKENI in the germline V gene. V dropped 2 bases and J dropped 6 bases, with 13 bases sitting between them. The CDR3 covers 14 residues. The CDR3 nucleotides read TGTGCCAGCTCACCAACGGGGGGGGAAGCTGAAGCTTTCTTT. Residues: CASSPTGGEAEAFF. The entire variable domain, with the rest obtained from reference TRBV18 and TRBJ1-1, is as follows: NAGVMQNPRHLVRRRGQEARLRCSPMKGHSHVYWYRQLPEEGLKFMVYLQKENIIDESGMPKERFSAEFPKEGPSILRIQQVVRGDSAAYFCASSPTGGEAEAFFGQGTRLTVV.

V and J are TRBV27 and TRBJ1-5; D call uncertain. In germline, CDR1 is MNHEY, CDR2 SMNVEV (reference sequence). The CDR3 has 13 amino acids. V was trimmed by 6 bases and J by 4 bases, leaving 10 bases between them. The CDR3 DNA reads TGTGCCAGCAGCCCCGGACGTAATCAGCCCCAGCATTTT. Translation: CASSPGRNQPQHF.